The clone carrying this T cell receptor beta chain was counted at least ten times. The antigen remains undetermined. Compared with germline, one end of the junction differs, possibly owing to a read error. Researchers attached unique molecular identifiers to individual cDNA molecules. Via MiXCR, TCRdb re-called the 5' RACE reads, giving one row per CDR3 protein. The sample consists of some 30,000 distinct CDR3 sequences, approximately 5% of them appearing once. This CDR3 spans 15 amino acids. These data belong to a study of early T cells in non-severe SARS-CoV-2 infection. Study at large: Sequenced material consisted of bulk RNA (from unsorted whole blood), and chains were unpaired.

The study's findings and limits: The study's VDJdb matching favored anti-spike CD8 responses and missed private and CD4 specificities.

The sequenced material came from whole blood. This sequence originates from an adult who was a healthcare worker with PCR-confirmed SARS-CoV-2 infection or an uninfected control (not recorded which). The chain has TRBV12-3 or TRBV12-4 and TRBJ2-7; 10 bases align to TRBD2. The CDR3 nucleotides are TGTGCCAGCAGTCTAGCGGGGGAATTCTCCTACGAGCAGTACTTC. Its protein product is CASSLAGEFSYEQYF.